Below, 16 T cell receptor beta chains from the same sample are listed, as sequenced in a study of shared clonotypes between healthy human individuals. CD8 cells regarded as naive lacked CD45RO, were positively chosen for CCR7, and omitted terminally differentiated effector memory CD45RA+ cells. Sequencing was performed with immunoSEQ multiplex PCR; in TCRdb, only in-frame clones are kept and a portion is missing. The sample yields a few million clones, 85% to 95% seen once. Sequencing was performed on naive CD8+ T cells from PBMCs. These receptors all stem from a man in his late teens or twenties in good health. Some clones in this sample may be carry-over from other donors' samples.

The chain joins TRBV10-3 to TRBJ1-1; D unresolved. V was clipped by 2 bases and J by 8 bases, with 15 bases between them. This CDR3 region has 14 residues. In germline, CDR1 is ENHRY, CDR2 SYGVKD. The DNA of the CDR3 is TGTGCCATCAGTGAGCCAGCAGCGACTTACGAAGCTTTCTTT. This sequence encodes CAISEPAATYEAFF.

This chain links TRBV9 with TRBJ2-2, with 8 positions matching TRBD1. V was clipped by 4 bases and J by 2 bases; unmatched bases: 7. The V gene's germline CDR1 is SGDLS and CDR2 YYNGEE. This CDR3 has 16 amino acids. The CDR3, as DNA: TGTGCCAGCAGCCCTAGGACAGGGAAAAACACCGGGGAGCTGTTTTTT. This sequence encodes CASSPRTGKNTGELFF.

Comments on this clone: The same CDR3 can be traced to other DNA sequences in this sample. The genes are TRBV28 and TRBJ2-7; 7 bases fit TRBD2. J gave up 4 bases and V 6 bases, and 6 bases lay outside the gene matches. The CDR3 sequence is 13 residues long. Germline lookup yields CDR1 MDHEN and CDR2 SYDVKM. The CDR3 DNA follows: TGTGCCAGCAGCCTGGGGGGGGTTTACGAGCAGTACTTC. Translation: CASSLGGVYEQYF.

In the case of this clone: Distinct nucleotide sequences in the sample also encode this CDR3. The chain carries TRBV27 and TRBJ2-1; either TRBD1 or TRBD2 may supply D (5 bases each). The CDR3 is 14 amino acids. The V and J ends lost 2 bases and 2 bases respectively, with 7 bases between them. CDR1 and CDR2 from the germline V gene are MNHEY and SMNVEV (reference sequence). This CDR3 is CASSLRGPYNEQFF. The CDR3 nucleotides are TGTGCCAGCAGTTTACGGGGCCCCTACAATGAGCAGTTCTTC.

This clone was counted once. The chain carries TRBV27 and TRBJ2-1; maybe TRBD1 (6 bases). The CDR3 contains 16 residues. The V and J ends lost 5 bases and 0 bases respectively, with 14 bases between them. Germline V gene sequence: CDR1 MNHEY, CDR2 SMNVEV (reference sequence). Written as DNA, the CDR3 is TGTGCCAGCAGTCCAGGGGCTACCAGCTCCTACAATGAGCAGTTCTTC. Amino acid sequence: CASSPGATSSYNEQFF.

This chain links TRBV7-9 with TRBJ2-3; D is undetermined. CDR3 length equals 13 residues. Trimming left V 6 bases short and J 3 bases short, with 10 bases between. Germline assignment: CDR1 SEHNR and CDR2 FQNEAQ (reference sequence). The CDR3 nucleotides read TGTGCCAGCAGGTCCCCCTTAACAGATACGCAGTATTTT. It translates to CASRSPLTDTQYF.

This sequence joins TRBV7-9 and TRBJ1-4; 8 bases map to TRBD1. Trimming at V came to 5 bases and at J to 0 bases, leaving 2 bases not matched to a gene. Germline CDR1 is SEHNR and CDR2 is FQNEAQ (reference sequence). This CDR3 region has 15 residues. The CDR3 loop reads CASSGQGATNEKLFF. The CDR3 DNA sequence: TGTGCCAGCAGCGGACAGGGAGCAACTAATGAAAAACTGTTTTTT.

The rearrangement joins TRBV6-7 to TRBJ2-1; 8 bases match TRBD2. TRBV6-7 is given ORF status, its function remaining uncertain. J was trimmed by 6 bases and V by 2 bases; bases with no gene match: 27. CDR3 length: 22 residues. The CDR3: CASSYVYKGRSGRPLWGNEQFF. For the CDR3, the DNA is TGTGCCAGCAGTTACGTTTATAAGGGGCGGAGCGGGAGACCCCTATGGGGCAATGAGCAGTTCTTC.

The chain carries TRBV25-1 and TRBJ1-1; D is perhaps TRBD1 (6 bases). Between the trimmed V and J ends, which lost 3 bases and 11 bases, there was a span of 10 bases. This CDR3 contains 11 residues. Germline assignment: CDR1 MGHDK and CDR2 SYGVNS. As DNA, the CDR3 is TGTGCCAGCAGTGACTCTAGGGGGGCTTTCTTT. Translation gives CASSDSRGAFF. The full variable domain, rest sourced from reference TRBV25-1 and TRBJ1-1, is EADIYQTPRYLVIGTGKKITLECSQTMGHDKMYWYQQDPGMELHLIHYSYGVNSTEKGDLSSESTVSRIRTEHFPLTLESARPSHTSQYLCASSDSRGAFFGQGTRLTVV.

The J gene is TRBJ2-2, the V gene TRBV6-6; TRBD2 agrees at 8 bases. CDR3 size: 12 residues. Germline CDR1 reads MNHNY; CDR2 reads SVGAGI (reference sequence). Unmatched junction bases numbered 3, after V lost 11 bases and J lost 4 bases. The CDR3 loop is CAGSGSTGELFF. The CDR3 nucleotides read TGTGCCGGAAGCGGGAGCACCGGGGAGCTGTTTTTT.

Remarks on this clone: Other DNA sequences in this sample translate to the same CDR3. The chain has TRBV5-4 and TRBJ2-7, with TRBD1 matching over 9 bases. CDR1 is SGHNT and CDR2 is YYREEE in the germline V gene (reference sequence). This CDR3 region has 13 residues. J was trimmed by 4 bases and V by 2 bases; bases with no gene match: 1. The CDR3 region has the DNA TGTGCCAGCAGCTTCGACAGGGGGTACGAGCAGTACTTC. The encoded protein is CASSFDRGYEQYF.

The rearrangement uses TRBV10-3 and TRBJ2-5; 9 bases agree with TRBD2. CDR1 is ENHRY and CDR2 is SYGVKD in the germline V gene. The junction had 3 bases not matched to a gene; V was cut back by 7 bases and J by 3 bases. The CDR3 contains 13 residues. The CDR3 DNA sequence: TGTGCCATCACCTCTAGCGGGGAAGAGACCCAGTACTTC. Translated, it gives CAITSSGEETQYF.

The chain employs TRBV11-3 and TRBJ2-7; D is tentatively TRBD1 or TRBD2 (5 bases each). Germline V gene sequence: CDR1 SGHNT, CDR2 YENEEA. This CDR3 comprises 12 residues. V was clipped by 1 base and J by 6 bases, with 7 bases between them. The CDR3 nucleotides are TGTGCCAGCAGCTTAGGGGGGTTCGAGCAGTACTTC. Translation gives CASSLGGFEQYF.

The gene calls are TRBV7-9 and TRBJ2-3; D is unresolved. Germline CDR1 SEHNR, CDR2 FQNEAQ (reference sequence). This CDR3 has 18 residues. V was trimmed by 3 bases and J by 4 bases, leaving 23 bases between them. This chain's CDR3 is CASSFGPSTPARADTQYF. The CDR3 coding sequence is TGTGCCAGCAGCTTTGGGCCCAGTACCCCGGCACGGGCAGATACGCAGTATTTT.

This chain links TRBV9 with TRBJ1-3; D is unresolved. Germline V CDR1 and CDR2: SGDLS, YYNGEE. The CDR3 is 15 residues long. V dropped 4 bases and J dropped 2 bases, with 13 bases sitting between them. The CDR3 coding sequence is TGTGCCAGCAGCCCTTATCAGAACCCTGGAAACACCATATATTTT. The encoded protein is CASSPYQNPGNTIYF. Based on the CDR3 plus reference TRBV9 and TRBJ1-3, the full variable domain is DSGVTQTPKHLITATGQRVTLRCSPRSGDLSVYWYQQSLDQGLQFLIQYYNGEERAKGNILERFSAQQFPDLHSELNLSSLELGDSALYFCASSPYQNPGNTIYFGEGSWLTVV.

The CDR3 DNA reads TGCGCCAGCAGCTGGACTAGCGGGAGCCACCTGGAGCAGTACTTC. Translating gives CASSWTSGSHLEQYF. The rearrangement links TRBV5-1 to TRBJ2-7, with 13 positions matching TRBD2. With 3 bases clipped from V and 7 bases from J, the junction kept 7 bases outside the gene matches. Germline V gene sequence: CDR1 SGHRS, CDR2 YFSETQ. This CDR3 has 15 amino acids.